The T cell receptor (beta chain) under discussion was sequenced for a study of blood T cell repertoires in COVID-19 (dated by TCRdb to 2020 to 2022). At the level of the whole study: Samples from collaborators originated in the United States, Italy and Spain and spanned both the acute and convalescent phases of COVID-19. Deeply sampled blood TCRbeta repertoires from subjects exposed to, actively infected with, or recovered from COVID-19 were included in the dataset. A freely available public database, intended as a resource for researchers studying the immune response to SARS-CoV-2, is where the repertoires were released. Nearly every sample came with metadata listing a de-identified subject ID, COVID-19 status, age in years and sex. Where HLA class I and class II types were available, the types were taken from metadata supplied by the sample provider, not from assay-based typing. The material from the prospective study consisted of cDNA or gDNA derived from T cells, B-cell-depleted T cells, or PBMCs. The samples were drawn from the first 160 participants of the ongoing ImmuneRACE study and from 1,254 subjects provided by 6 global collaborators. The study at large found these results: Clinical and demographic metadata were provided uncurated, with the amount varying by source and participant.

The immunoSEQ Assay, a bias-controlled multiplex PCR, was used to amplify TCRbeta CDR3 regions from genomic DNA. The original pipeline was this. The number of nucleated cells in each sample was estimated by amplification of reference gene primers within the assay. To quantify the absolute abundance of each unique TCRbeta CDR3 rearrangement, sequence reads were collapsed and filtered. For each sample, productive Simpson clonality was calculated as the square root of Simpson's diversity index over productive rearrangements. As stored in TCRdb, this immuneACCESS dataset retains in-frame rearrangements with V and J assigned. A fraction of the clones does not appear; measured against another copy, unresolved V genes explain less than half of the discrepancy, and the remainder lacks a known reason. V and J calls and clone size are those listed in that table; D and trimming were worked out from the DNA. Across this sample there are some 150,000 clones, with about 86% seen only once. The top ten clones comprise less than 4% of the sample.

Participants in the prospective study were aged roughly 18 to 100 years, lived in about two dozen United States geographic areas, and enrolled through a virtual design. To assign participants to cohorts, the prospective study relied on clinical history that participants themselves reported in a screening survey and a study questionnaire. In the prospective study, whole blood, serum and a nasopharyngeal or oropharyngeal swab were collected from each participant by mobile phlebotomists. Prospective study participants could optionally give additional blood draws and questionnaires over a 2-month period. Prospective study blood samples were shipped either frozen or at room temperature before DNA extraction. This clone was seen only once. This receptor's antigen is unknown. No much larger clone is present one base from it, and per-base qualities are unavailable. The CDR3 runs 14 amino acids, cysteine and phenylalanine included. Solely the CDR3 DNA is kept, with 42 bases framed from the first base. The trim is 5 bases for V and 0 bases for J, with a gap of 11 bases between the germline ends. CDR1 MNHEY and CDR2 SVGEGT are derived from the germline V gene.

Sequencing used PBMCs or T cells enriched from blood (not recorded which). The clonotype was recovered from a woman between 45 and 60 years old in a cohort exposed to, infected with or recovered from COVID-19 (not recorded which). The chain links TRBV6-2 or TRBV6-3 with TRBJ2-7; the D segment cannot be called with confidence. CDR3 sequence: CASSPETLSYEQYF. The nucleotide sequence reads TGTGCCAGCAGTCCCGAGACACTCTCCTACGAGCAGTACTTC.